This T cell receptor beta chain was identified in a study of technical replicates of blood from several donors (dated by TCRdb to about 2017). About this clone itself: Its antigen specificity is not known. The record has no base qualities; no much larger clone is one base away.

Via the germline V gene, CDR1 is LGHNA and CDR2 YNFKEQ. V lost 0 bases and J lost 0 bases; the stretch between them is 8 bases long. Its CDR3 holds 15 amino acids, cysteine through phenylalanine. This entry keeps only the CDR3 DNA: 45 bases, framed from base 1. The library was generated by the immunoSEQ multiplex PCR assay. Not all clones reach the TCRdb copy of this immuneACCESS table, which keeps in-frame sequences only. Checked studies attribute under half of the gap to unresolved V genes and leave the rest unexplained. The sample table contains about 73,000 clones; only one count was recorded for 93% of them. Together, the top ten hold approximately 0.24% of the sample.

The chain was built from TRBV4-2 and TRBJ2-5, with TRBD2 tentatively as D gene (6 bases match). The sequencing input was T cells isolated from PBMCs. The receptor was derived from a human donor in good health. The nucleotide sequence reads as follows: TGTGCCAGCAGCCAAGATGGGACTTACCAAGAGACCCAGTACTTC. This encodes CASSQDGTYQETQYF.